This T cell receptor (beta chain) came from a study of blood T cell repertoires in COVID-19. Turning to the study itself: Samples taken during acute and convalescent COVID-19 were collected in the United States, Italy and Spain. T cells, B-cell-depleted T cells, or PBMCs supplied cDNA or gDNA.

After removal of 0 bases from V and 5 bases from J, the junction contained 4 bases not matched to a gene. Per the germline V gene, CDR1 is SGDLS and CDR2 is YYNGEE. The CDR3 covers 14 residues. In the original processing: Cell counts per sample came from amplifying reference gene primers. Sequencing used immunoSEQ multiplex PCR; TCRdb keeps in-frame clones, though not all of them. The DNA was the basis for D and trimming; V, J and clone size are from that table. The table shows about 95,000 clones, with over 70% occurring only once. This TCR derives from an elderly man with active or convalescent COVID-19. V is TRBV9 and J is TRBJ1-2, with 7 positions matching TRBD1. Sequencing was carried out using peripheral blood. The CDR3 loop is CASSVGQGHYGYTF. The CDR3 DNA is TGTGCCAGCAGCGTAGGACAGGGTCATTATGGCTACACCTTC.